This T cell receptor (beta chain) was observed in a study of control samples from healthy donors and cancer patients. Clones were sequenced by immunoSEQ multiplex PCR, and TCRdb holds only the in-frame ones, with some missing. The top ten clones hold approximately 15% of a sample with about 110,000 clones, around 89% of them seen once. This CDR3 region has 14 residues. From germline, CDR1 is MNHEY and CDR2 SVGAGI. V shed 6 bases and J 5 bases; nucleotides not matched to a gene: 3. The material sequenced was blood. The TCR comes from a woman between 50 and 59 years old in good health. J is TRBJ1-4 and V is TRBV6-5; 10 bases align to TRBD1. CDR3 sequence (DNA): TGTGCCAGCAGAACGGACAGGGGGAATGAAAAACTGTTTTTT. Its protein product is CASRTDRGNEKLFF.